This T cell receptor beta chain was obtained from a study of human CD8 memory T cell subsets. The CDR3 extends over 17 amino acids. By UMI-labeled 5' RACE, the TCR beta libraries were made. TCRdb reprocessed the 5' RACE reads and stores each CDR3 protein as one record, lacking DNA. Here the sample table reports around 10,000 distinct CDR3 sequences. This TCR came from a human donor in good health. The sample taken for sequencing was CD8+ stem-like memory T cells (TSCM and TCM) sorted from PBMCs. The subset was: stem-like memory CD8 T cells (TSTEM), CCR7+ PD-1- TIGIT-. This chain connects TRBV12-2 to TRBJ2-2; TCRdb's assignment of TRBD2 cannot be checked, as there is no DNA. TRBV12-2 is classified as a pseudogene. The CDR3 sequence is CASRLTWTSYNTGELFF.